This note documents a single T cell receptor (beta chain) sequence. This sample is part of a study of control samples from healthy donors and cancer patients. Assay used: immunoSEQ multiplex PCR; TCRdb lists only in-frame clones, some missing. This sample has 130,000 to 150,000 clones, with just under 95% found just once. Germline CDR1 is SGHTA and CDR2 is FQGNSA. The CDR3 length is 15 residues. The V end was cut by 0 bases, the J end by 1 base, with 10 bases between. The specimen sequenced was PBMCs. The receptor's source is a man in his 60s with colorectal cancer. This sequence joins TRBV7-2 and TRBJ2-7; D not certain. CDR3 loop: CASSLATAGSYEQYF. DNA of the CDR3: TGTGCCAGCAGCTTAGCTACCGCAGGTTCCTACGAGCAGTACTTC.